The clone carrying this T cell receptor beta chain was picked up many times. The CDR3 spans 13 residues. V was clipped by 8 bases and J by 1 base, with 11 bases between them. Germline assignment: CDR1 MDHEN and CDR2 SYDVKM. The sample is drawn from a study of early T cells in non-severe SARS-CoV-2 infection. Using its own MiXCR run on the 5' RACE reads, TCRdb lists one record per CDR3 protein. The sample includes 25,000 to 35,000 distinct CDR3 sequences, 5% to 6.5% seen only once; the top ten take 34%. This specimen consisted of whole blood, obtained at baseline. The genes are TRBV28 and TRBJ2-5, with D unclear. The source is an adult who was a healthcare worker with PCR-confirmed SARS-CoV-2 infection or an uninfected control (not recorded which). The CDR3 DNA follows: TGTGCCAGCGAACGGCGGACCCAAGAGACCCAGTACTTC. This codes for CASERRTQETQYF.